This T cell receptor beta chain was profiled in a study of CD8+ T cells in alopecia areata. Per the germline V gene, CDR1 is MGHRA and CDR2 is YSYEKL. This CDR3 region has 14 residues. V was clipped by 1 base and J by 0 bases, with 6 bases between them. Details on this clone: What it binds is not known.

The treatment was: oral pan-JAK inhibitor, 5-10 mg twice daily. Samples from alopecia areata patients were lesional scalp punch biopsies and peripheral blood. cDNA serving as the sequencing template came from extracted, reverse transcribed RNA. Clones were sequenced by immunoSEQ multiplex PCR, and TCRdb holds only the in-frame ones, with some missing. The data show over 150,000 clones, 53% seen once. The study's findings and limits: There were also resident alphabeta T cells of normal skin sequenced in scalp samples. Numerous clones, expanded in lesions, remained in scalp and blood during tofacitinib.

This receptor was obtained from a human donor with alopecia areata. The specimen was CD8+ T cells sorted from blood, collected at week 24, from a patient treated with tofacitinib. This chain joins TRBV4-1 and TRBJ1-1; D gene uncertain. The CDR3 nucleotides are TGCGCCAGCAGCCAAGGGCCCTTGAACACTGAAGCTTTCTTT. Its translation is CASSQGPLNTEAFF.